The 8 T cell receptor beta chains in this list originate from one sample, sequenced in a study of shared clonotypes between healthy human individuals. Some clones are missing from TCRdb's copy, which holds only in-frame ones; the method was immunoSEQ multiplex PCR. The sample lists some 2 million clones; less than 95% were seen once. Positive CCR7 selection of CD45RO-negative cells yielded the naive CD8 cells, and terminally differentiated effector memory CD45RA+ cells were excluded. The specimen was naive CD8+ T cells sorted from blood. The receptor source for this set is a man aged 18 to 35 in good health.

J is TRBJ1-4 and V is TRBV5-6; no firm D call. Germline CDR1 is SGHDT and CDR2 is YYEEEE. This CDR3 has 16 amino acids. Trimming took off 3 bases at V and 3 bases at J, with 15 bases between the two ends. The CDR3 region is CASSSQEYLANEKLFF. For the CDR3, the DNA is TGTGCCAGCAGCTCTCAGGAGTACTTAGCTAATGAAAAACTGTTTTTT. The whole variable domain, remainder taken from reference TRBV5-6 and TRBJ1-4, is DAGVTQSPTHLIKTRGQQVTLRCSPKSGHDTVSWYQQALGQGPQFIFQYYEEEERQRGNFPDRFSGHQFPNYSSELNVNALLLGDSALYLCASSSQEYLANEKLFFGSGTQLSVL.

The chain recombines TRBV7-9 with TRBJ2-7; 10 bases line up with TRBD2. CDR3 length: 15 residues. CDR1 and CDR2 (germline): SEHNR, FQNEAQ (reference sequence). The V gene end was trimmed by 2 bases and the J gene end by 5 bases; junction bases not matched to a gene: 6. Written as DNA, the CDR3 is TGTGCCAGCAGCTTATCACTAGCGGGGTTCAACGAGCAGTACTTC. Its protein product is CASSLSLAGFNEQYF.

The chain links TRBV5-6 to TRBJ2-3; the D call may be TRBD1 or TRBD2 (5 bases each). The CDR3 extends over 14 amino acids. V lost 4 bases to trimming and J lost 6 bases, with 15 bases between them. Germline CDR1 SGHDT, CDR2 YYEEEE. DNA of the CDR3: TGTGCCAGCAGCGGGACGGGGCCGACGGATACGCAGTATTTT. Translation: CASSGTGPTDTQYF.

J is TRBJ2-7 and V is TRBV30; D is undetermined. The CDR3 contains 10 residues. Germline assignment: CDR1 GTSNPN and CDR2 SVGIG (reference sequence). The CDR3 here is CAAYFHEQYF. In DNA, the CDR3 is TGTGCGGCGTACTTCCACGAGCAGTACTTC.

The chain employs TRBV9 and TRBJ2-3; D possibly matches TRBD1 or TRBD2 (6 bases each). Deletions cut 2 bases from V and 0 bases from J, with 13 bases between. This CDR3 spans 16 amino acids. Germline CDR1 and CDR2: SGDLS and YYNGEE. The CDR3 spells CASSVDGGHSTDTQYF. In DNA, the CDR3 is TGTGCCAGCAGCGTTGATGGGGGGCACAGCACAGATACGCAGTATTTT.

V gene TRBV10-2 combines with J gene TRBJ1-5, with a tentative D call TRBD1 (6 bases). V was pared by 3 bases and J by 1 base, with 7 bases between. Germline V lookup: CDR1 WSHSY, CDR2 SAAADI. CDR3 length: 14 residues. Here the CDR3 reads CASSETGSNQPQHF. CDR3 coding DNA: TGCGCCAGCAGTGAAACAGGGAGCAATCAGCCCCAGCATTTT.

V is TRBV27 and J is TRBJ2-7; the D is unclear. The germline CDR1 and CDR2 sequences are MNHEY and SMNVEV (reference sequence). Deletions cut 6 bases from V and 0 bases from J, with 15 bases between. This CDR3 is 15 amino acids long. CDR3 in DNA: TGTGCCAGCAGCCATATTCCTCAACTCTCCTACGAGCAGTACTTC. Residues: CASSHIPQLSYEQYF.

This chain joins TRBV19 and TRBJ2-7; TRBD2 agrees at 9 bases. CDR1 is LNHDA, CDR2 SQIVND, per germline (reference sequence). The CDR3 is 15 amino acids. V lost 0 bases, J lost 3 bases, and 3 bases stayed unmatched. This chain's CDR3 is CASSIELAGDYEQYF. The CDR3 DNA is TGTGCCAGTAGTATAGAACTAGCGGGTGACTACGAGCAGTACTTC.